This record covers a single T cell receptor beta chain. This clonotype has a handful of counts. Its recognized antigen is unknown. Base qualities are not recorded, but no much larger clone differs from it by a single base. Trimming takes 4 bases from V and 4 bases from J, and the germline ends sit 16 bases apart. As encoded in the germline V gene, CDR1 is ENHRY while CDR2 is SYGVKD. The CDR3 holds 15 amino acids from the cysteine to the phenylalanine. Just CDR3 DNA is preserved here, 45 bases in frame from base 1. The library was obtained by 5' RACE. The sample was run on a NextSeq 500. The TCR library protocol attached a unique molecular identifier to each TCR cDNA molecule to allow correction of PCR and sequencing errors. The authors' analysis ran thus. TCR identification, UMI-based error correction and CDR3 extraction were all carried out with Decombinator tools. Expanded TCRs were defined as those above a frequency of 2 per 1,000, corresponding to the top 1% of the tumor frequency distribution. Expanded tumor TCRs statistically deemed absent (corrected P<0.05) from at least one tumor region were classed as regional, and all other expanded tumor TCRs were classed as ubiquitous. Renyi diversity was computed with the R vegan package after each repertoire had been subsampled 100 times to 5,000 TCRs. CDR3 similarity networks were built from amino acid triplet string-kernel similarity, connecting CDR3s with pairwise similarity above 0.82. TCRdb reran the public reads through fastp at Q25 and MiXCR, keeping productive beta chains. A single entry per CDR3 protein holds the most common genes and DNA from its merged rows. What appears here as the V and J calls and clone size reflects TCRdb's work, not the paper's. Here the sample has 4,000 to 5,500 distinct CDR3 sequences; more than 7% occur a single time. Jointly, the top ten make up 15% to 20% of the sample.

The data stem from a study of spatial heterogeneity in lung cancer (dated by TCRdb to about 2019). Regarding the study in general: Beta-chain transcripts were consistently detected in greater numbers than alpha-chain transcripts, which likely reflects a higher abundance of beta-chain transcripts. In tumor regions, TCR transcript counts showed a strong correlation with a T cell transcriptional module score from matched bulk RNA-seq. In the raw uncorrected reads, each unique combination of TCR and UMI appeared on average more than ten times. The study quantitatively compared TCR alpha and beta repertoires across multiple tumor regions, matched nontumor lung and blood in non-small cell lung cancer. TCR repertoire features were related to nonsynonymous mutation counts determined by whole-exome sequencing of tumor tissue. At surgery, hundreds of tumor regions, around 68 matched nontumor lung samples and 56 PBMC samples were TCR-sequenced for both alpha and beta chains. The study at large found these results: Confirming at a functional level the hypothesis that regional TCRs recognize regional mutations was considered to require additional single-cell paired TCR alpha and beta sequencing. The number of expanded intratumoral alpha and beta TCRs correlated with the tumor nonsynonymous mutation count. TCR-seq was estimated to cover only roughly 7% of tumor T cells for alpha chains and 13% for beta chains. Counts of ubiquitous and regional expanded TCRs correlated with counts of ubiquitous and regional nonsynonymous mutations, respectively.

The time point label here, explained by the study, means: sample taken at primary tumor resection. Donors were around 71 patients with early-stage, untreated non-small cell lung cancer from the lung TRACERx cohort. Without any cell sorting, TCR sequencing was performed on whole RNA extracted either from tumor and nontumor lung tissue or from cryopreserved PBMC samples. Only patients for whom sufficient RNA was available from at least two tumor regions were selected for TCR sequencing. Before being selected, tumor and adjacent nontumor lung specimens were reviewed by a lung pathologist. The clonotype comes from a female donor with early-stage non-small cell lung cancer. The source material was lung tumor tissue, sampled at surgery. The rearrangement combines TRBV10-3 with TRBJ2-5, with the D gene not confidently named. The nucleotide sequence reads TGTGCCATCAGTGTTTCCTCAGTTAATGGAGAGACCCAGTACTTC. Translated, this is CAISVSSVNGETQYF.